This T cell receptor (beta chain) comes out of a study of post-analysis software for immune sequencing data. The overall study: Both relapsing-remitting and secondary progressive multiple sclerosis featured among the disease courses, as did progressive-relapsing multiple sclerosis.

General observations from the study: Normalized Chao1 diversity in multiple sclerosis patients fell significantly below that of controls. The study found TRBV5-6, TRBV5-1 and TRBV20-1 among 5 or 6 TRBV segments more frequent in patients than controls.

V gave up 3 bases and J gave up 7 bases, with 9 bases separating them. The CDR3 has 12 amino acids. Built from TCR beta cDNA, the libraries had unique molecular identifiers in them. Out of roughly 0.85 to 11 million T cells, 450,000 to 600,000 cDNA molecules were generated. TCRdb re-called the PCR reads through MiXCR, storing one row per CDR3 protein. The data hold about 430,000 distinct CDR3 sequences, with about 39% observed a single time. This clonotype is a singleton in its sample. Antigen unknown. The gene calls are TRBV12-3 or TRBV12-4 and TRBJ1-2; no reliable D call. The material sequenced was blood. The receptor was derived from a girl aged 2 to 10 with multiple sclerosis. CDR3 region: CASSFYILGYTF. DNA of the CDR3: TGTGCCAGCAGTTTTTACATCCTTGGCTACACCTTC.